The present TCR beta chain was sequenced within a study of blood T cell repertoires in COVID-19. Libraries were prepared by immunoSEQ multiplex PCR; TCRdb keeps only in-frame clonotypes and omits some of them. The table includes more than 300,000 clones, nearly 90% detected once. The germline V and J ends were trimmed by 1 base and 5 bases, with 11 bases remaining between them. This CDR3 region has 14 residues. Germline V gives CDR1 SGHRS, CDR2 YFSETQ. This chain uses TRBV5-1 with TRBJ2-3; TRBD2 is a possible D gene (5 bases). The sample taken for sequencing was PBMCs or T cells enriched from blood (not recorded which). This sequence originates from a woman aged 25 to 45 who had recovered from COVID-19. DNA for the CDR3: TGCGCCAGCAGCTTGATGGACTCACAAGATACGCAGTATTTT. Translated: CASSLMDSQDTQYF.